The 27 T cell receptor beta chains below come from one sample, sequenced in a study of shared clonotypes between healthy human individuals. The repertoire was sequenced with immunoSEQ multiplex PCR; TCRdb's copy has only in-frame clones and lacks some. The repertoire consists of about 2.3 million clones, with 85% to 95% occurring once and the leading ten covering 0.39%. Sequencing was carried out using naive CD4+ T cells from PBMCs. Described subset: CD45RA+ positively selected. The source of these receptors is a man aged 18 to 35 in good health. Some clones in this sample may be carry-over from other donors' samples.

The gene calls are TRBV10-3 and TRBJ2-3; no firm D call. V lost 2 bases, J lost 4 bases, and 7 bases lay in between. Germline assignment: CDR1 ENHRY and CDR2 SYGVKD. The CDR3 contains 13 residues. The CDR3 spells CAISEGFPDTQYF. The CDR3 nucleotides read TGTGCCATCAGTGAGGGGTTCCCAGATACGCAGTATTTT.

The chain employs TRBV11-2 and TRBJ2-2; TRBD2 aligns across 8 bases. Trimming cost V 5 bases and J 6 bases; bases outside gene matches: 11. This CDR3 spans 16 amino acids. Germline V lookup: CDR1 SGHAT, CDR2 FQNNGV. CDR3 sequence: CASSRRGAGEAGELFF. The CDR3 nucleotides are TGTGCCAGCAGCCGCCGGGGAGCGGGAGAGGCCGGGGAGCTGTTTTTT.

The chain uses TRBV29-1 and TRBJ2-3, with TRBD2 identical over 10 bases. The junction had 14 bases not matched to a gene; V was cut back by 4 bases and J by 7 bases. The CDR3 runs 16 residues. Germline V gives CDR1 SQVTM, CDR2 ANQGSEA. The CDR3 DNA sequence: TGCAGCGTTGGGAATAGACTAGCGGGTGCCACGAATACGCAGTATTTT. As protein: CSVGNRLAGATNTQYF.

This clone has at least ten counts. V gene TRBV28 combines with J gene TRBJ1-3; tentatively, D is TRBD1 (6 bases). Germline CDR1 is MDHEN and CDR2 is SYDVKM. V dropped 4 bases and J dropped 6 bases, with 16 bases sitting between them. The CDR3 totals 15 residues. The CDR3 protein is CASSSTGTITNTIYF. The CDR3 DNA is TGTGCCAGCAGTTCGACCGGGACAATTACAAACACCATATATTTT.

CDR3 nucleotides: TGCGCCAGCAGTGATGCAGGGGATACGCAGTATTTT. Protein product: CASSDAGDTQYF. The chain has TRBV10-1 and TRBJ2-3; perhaps TRBD1 as D (5 bases). The V end lost 3 bases, the J end lost 6 bases, and 7 bases lay between the germline ends. Germline CDR1 reads WNHNN; CDR2 reads SYGVQD (reference sequence). The CDR3 sequence is 12 residues long.

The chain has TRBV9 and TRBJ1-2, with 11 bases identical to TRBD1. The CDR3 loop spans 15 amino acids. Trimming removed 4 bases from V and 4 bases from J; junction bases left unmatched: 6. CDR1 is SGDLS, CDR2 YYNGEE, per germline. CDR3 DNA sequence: TGTGCCAGCAGCACCCAGGACAGGGGGCCCTATGGCTACACCTTC. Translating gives CASSTQDRGPYGYTF.

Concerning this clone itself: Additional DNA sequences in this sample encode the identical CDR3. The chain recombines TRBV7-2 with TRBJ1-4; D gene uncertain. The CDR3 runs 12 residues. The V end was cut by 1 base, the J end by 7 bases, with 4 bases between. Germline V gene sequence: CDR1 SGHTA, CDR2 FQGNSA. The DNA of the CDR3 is TGTGCCAGCAGCTTAGTGGGTGAAAAACTGTTTTTT. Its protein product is CASSLVGEKLFF.

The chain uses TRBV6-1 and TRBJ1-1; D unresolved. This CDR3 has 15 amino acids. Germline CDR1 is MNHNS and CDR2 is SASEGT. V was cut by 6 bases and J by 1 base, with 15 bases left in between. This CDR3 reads CASSDLSTSNTEAFF. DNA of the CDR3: TGTGCCAGCAGCGACTTGAGTACTTCGAACACTGAAGCTTTCTTT.

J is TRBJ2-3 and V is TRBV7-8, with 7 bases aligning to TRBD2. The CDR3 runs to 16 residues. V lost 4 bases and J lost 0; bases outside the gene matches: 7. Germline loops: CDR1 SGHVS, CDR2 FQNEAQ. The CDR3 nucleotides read TGTGCCAGCAGCTCGACTAGCACAGCTAGCACAGATACGCAGTATTTT. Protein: CASSSTSTASTDTQYF.

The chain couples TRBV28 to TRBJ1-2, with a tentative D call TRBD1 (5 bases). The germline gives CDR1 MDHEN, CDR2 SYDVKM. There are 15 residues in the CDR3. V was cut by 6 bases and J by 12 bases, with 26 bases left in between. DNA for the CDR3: TGTGCCAGCAGCCTAAAAGGGCTGGGACCCGAAATCCACACCTTC. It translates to CASSLKGLGPEIHTF.

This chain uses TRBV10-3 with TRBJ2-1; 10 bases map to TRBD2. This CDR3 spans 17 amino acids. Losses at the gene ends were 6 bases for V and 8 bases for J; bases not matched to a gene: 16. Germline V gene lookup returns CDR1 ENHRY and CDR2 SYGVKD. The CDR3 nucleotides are TGTGCCATCAGCGACCCCACAGCGGGAGGGCCTACCGATGAGCAGTTCTTC. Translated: CAISDPTAGGPTDEQFF.

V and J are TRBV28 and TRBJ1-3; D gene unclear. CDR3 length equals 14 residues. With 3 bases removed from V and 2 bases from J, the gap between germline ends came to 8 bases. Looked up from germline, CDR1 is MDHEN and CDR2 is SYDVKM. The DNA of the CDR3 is TGTGCCAGCAGTTTTTGGGAAGCTGGAAACACCATATATTTT. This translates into CASSFWEAGNTIYF. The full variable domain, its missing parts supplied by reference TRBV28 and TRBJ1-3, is DVKVTQSSRYLVKRTGEKVFLECVQDMDHENMFWYRQDPGLGLRLIYFSYDVKMKEKGDIPEGYSVSREKKERFSLILESASTNQTSMYLCASSFWEAGNTIYFGEGSWLTVV.

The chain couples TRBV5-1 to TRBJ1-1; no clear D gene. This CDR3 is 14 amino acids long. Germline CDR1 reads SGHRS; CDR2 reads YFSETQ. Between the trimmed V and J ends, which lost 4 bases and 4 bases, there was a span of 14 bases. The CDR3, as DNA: TGCGCCAGCAGCCCGGACCTAATGGGCACTGAAGCTTTCTTT. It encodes CASSPDLMGTEAFF.

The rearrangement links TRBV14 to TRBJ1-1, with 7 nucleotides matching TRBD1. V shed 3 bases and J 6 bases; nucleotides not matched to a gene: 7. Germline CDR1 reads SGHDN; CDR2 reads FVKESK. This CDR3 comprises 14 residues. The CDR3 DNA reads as TGTGCCAGCAGCCACCTACAGGGGAGGGCTGAAGCTTTCTTT. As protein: CASSHLQGRAEAFF.

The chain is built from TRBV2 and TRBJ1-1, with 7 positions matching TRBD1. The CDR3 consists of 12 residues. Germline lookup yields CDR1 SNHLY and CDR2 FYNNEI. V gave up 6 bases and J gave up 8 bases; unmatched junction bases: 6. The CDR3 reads CASRRGGQEAFF. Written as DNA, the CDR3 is TGTGCCAGCAGGAGGGGGGGACAGGAAGCTTTCTTT.

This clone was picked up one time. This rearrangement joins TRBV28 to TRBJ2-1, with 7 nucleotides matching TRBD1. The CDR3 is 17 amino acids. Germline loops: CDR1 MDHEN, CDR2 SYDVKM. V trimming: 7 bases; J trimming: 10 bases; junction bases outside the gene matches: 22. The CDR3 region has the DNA TGTGCCAGCAACGGCAGGGTTTCTTCTAGGGGGCCGGGCGAGCAGTTCTTC. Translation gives CASNGRVSSRGPGEQFF.

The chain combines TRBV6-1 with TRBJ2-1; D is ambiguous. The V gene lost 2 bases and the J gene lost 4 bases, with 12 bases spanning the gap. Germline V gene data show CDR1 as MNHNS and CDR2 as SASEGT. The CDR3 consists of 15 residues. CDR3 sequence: CASSERSVWYNEQFF. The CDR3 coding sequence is TGTGCCAGCAGTGAACGGTCCGTCTGGTACAATGAGCAGTTCTTC.

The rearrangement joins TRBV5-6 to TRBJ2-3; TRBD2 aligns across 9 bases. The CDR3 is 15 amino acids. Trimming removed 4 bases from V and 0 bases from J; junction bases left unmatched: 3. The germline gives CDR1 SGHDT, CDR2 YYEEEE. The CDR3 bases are TGTGCCAGCAGCGCGACTAGCGGAAGCACAGATACGCAGTATTTT. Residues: CASSATSGSTDTQYF.

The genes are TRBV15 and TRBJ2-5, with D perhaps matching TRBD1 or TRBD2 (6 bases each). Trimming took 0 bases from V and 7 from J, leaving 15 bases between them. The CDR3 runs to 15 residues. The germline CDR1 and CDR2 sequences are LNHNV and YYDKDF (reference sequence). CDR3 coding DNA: TGTGCCACCAGCAGAGAGAAGGGGGGTGAGTGGACCCAGTACTTC. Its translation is CATSREKGGEWTQYF.

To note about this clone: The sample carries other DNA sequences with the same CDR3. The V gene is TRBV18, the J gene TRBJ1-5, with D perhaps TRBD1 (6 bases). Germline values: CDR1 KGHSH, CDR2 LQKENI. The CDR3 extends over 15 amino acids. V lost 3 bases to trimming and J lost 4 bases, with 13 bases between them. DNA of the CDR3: TGTGCCAGCTCACCGGGCGGGGGCGGTAATCAGCCCCAGCATTTT. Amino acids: CASSPGGGGNQPQHF.

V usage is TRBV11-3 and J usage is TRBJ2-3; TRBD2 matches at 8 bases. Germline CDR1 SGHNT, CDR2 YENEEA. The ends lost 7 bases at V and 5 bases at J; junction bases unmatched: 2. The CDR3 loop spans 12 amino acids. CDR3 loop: CASTLAGDTQYF. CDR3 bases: TGTGCCAGCACCCTAGCGGGAGATACGCAGTATTTT.

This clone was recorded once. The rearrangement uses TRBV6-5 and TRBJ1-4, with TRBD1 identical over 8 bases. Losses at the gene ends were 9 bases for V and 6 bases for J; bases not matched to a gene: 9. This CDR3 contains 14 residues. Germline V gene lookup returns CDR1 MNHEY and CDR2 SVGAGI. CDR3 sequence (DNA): TGTGCCAGGAATTTAACAGGGGGGGATGAAAAACTGTTTTTT. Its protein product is CARNLTGGDEKLFF.

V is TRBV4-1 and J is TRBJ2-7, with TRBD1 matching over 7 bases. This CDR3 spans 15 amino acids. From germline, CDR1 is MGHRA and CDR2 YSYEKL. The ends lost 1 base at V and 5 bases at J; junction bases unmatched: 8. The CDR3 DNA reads TGCGCCAGCAGCCAAGCCGGGACAGCATCTCACGAGCAGTACTTC. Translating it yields CASSQAGTASHEQYF.

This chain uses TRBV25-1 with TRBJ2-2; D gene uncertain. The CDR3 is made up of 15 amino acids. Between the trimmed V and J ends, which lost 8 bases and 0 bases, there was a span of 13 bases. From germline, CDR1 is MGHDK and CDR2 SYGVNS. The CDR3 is CASAKTRPNTGELFF. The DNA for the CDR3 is TGTGCCAGCGCCAAAACGAGGCCGAACACCGGGGAGCTGTTTTTT.

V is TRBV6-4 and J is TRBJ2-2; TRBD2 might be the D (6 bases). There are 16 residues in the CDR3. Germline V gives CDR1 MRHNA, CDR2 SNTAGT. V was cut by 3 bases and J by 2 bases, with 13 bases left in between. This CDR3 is CASSEVAASNTGELFF. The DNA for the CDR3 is TGTGCCAGCAGTGAGGTAGCGGCTTCTAACACCGGGGAGCTGTTTTTT.

CDR3 sequence (DNA): TGTGCCAGCAGGAAGCTAGCCGGGGAGCTGTTTTTT. Protein sequence: CASRKLAGELFF. This chain links TRBV2 with TRBJ2-2; D ambiguous. Trimming shortened V by 6 bases and J by 6 bases, and 8 bases separated the two germline ends. The CDR3 is 12 amino acids. Per the germline V gene, CDR1 is SNHLY and CDR2 is FYNNEI.

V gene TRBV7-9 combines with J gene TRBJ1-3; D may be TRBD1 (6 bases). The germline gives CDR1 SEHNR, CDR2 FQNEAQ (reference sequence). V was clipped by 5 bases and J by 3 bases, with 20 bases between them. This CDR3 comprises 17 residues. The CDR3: CASSPSGRGPGGNTIYF. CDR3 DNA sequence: TGTGCCAGCAGCCCAAGCGGTCGGGGGCCGGGTGGAAACACCATATATTTT.